A selection of T cell receptor beta chains follows, all from one sample in a study of T cells in Graves' hyperthyroidism and ophthalmopathy. Using its own MiXCR run on the multiplex PCR reads, TCRdb lists one record per CDR3 protein. Among some 510,000 distinct CDR3 sequences, around 21% were seen once, and the ten largest hold around 27%. Material: blood. Receptors were obtained from a man between 18 and 35 years old with Graves' hyperthyroidism. Each CDR3 is given without its conserved first and last residue.

j_gene	v_gene	CDR3aa
TRBJ1-6	TRBV11-2	ASSLQQGNSPLH
TRBJ2-7	TRBV27	ASFGQGWYEQY
TRBJ2-4	TRBV5-1	ASSKGQGGRGDIQY
TRBJ1-5	TRBV29-1	SVSPGDSNQPQH
TRBJ1-1	TRBV25-1	ASSERTGGSNTEAF
TRBJ2-4	TRBV7-9	ASSPPLANIQY
TRBJ1-2	TRBV10-3	AISEDRDGYT
TRBJ1-5	TRBV20-1	SARTRVDQPQH
TRBJ1-5	TRBV6-1	ASSGTANQPQH
TRBJ2-5	TRBV2	ASSVSRQETQY
TRBJ1-1	TRBV29-1	SVGRTGSTEAF
TRBJ2-5	TRBV2	ASRGQENKYQETQY
TRBJ2-3	TRBV6-1	ASSPLGRGTDTQY
TRBJ2-7	TRBV28	ATDGGRSSYEQY
TRBJ1-1	TRBV20-1	SARRQGSEAF
TRBJ1-5	TRBV11-3	ASSGPGQENQPQH
TRBJ2-2	TRBV7-9	ASSRSITGELF
TRBJ1-1	TRBV28	ASSLMALGRVNTEAF
TRBJ2-7	TRBV4-1	ASSQVGLSVYEQY
TRBJ1-1	TRBV12-3/TRBV12-4	ATTRGPNTEAF
TRBJ2-7	TRBV7-8	ASSLQLALEQY
TRBJ1-2	TRBV12-3/TRBV12-4	ASSGDLLYGYT
TRBJ1-1	TRBV18	ASSPLEDTEAF
TRBJ2-7	TRBV3-1	ASSFRGDRGGEQY
TRBJ1-5	TRBV12-3/TRBV12-4	ASSQGFEQPQH
TRBJ1-2	TRBV12-3/TRBV12-4	ASTRTAIGGYT
TRBJ1-1	TRBV20-1	SARRTGRETEAF
TRBJ1-5	TRBV6-1	ASSTRGRILPQH
TRBJ2-6	TRBV30	AWVATGANVLT
TRBJ2-5	TRBV6-5	ASSYSRGHETQY
TRBJ1-5	TRBV6-1	ASRAQGAYVQPQH
TRBJ2-5	TRBV6-1	ASSEVLVRETQY
TRBJ1-3	TRBV11-1	ASSRISGSAGNTIY
TRBJ1-5	TRBV19	ASRRQTANSNQPQH
TRBJ1-3	TRBV9	ASSGGVSSGNTIY
TRBJ1-1	TRBV12-3/TRBV12-4	ATSSSFSNTEAF
TRBJ2-7	TRBV7-6	ASSSIIAGDLYEQY
TRBJ2-1	TRBV12-3/TRBV12-4	ASRLTSYNEQF
TRBJ2-5	TRBV5-1	ARSKEPLAQETQY
TRBJ2-7	TRBV28	ASSLAGGVGGEQY
TRBJ1-2	TRBV2	ASSEAFRQGLANYGYT
TRBJ1-5	TRBV19	ASSMDGNNQPQH
TRBJ1-3	TRBV30	AWSVASSGNTIY
TRBJ2-7	TRBV6-5	ASSSPRKQMSYEQY
TRBJ1-1	TRBV24-1	ATRSSGVPEAF
TRBJ2-7	TRBV10-3	AISEQGDEQY